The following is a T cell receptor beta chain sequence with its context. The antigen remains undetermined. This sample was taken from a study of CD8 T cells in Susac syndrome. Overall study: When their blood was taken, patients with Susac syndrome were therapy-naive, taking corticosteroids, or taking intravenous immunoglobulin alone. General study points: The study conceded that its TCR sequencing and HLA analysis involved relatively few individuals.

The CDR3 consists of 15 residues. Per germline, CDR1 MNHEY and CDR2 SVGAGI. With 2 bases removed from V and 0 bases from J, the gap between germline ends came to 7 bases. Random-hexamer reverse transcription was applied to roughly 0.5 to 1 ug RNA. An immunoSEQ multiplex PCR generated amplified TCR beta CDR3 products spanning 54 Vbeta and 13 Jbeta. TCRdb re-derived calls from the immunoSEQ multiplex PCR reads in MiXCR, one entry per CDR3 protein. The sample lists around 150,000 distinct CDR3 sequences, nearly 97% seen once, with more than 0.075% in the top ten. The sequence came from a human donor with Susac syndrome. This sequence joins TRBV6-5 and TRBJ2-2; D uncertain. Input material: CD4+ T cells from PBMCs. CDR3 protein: CASSYGRSNTGELFF. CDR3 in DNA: TGTGCCAGCAGTTACGGAAGGTCGAACACCGGGGAGCTGTTTTTT.